The 30 T cell receptor beta chains presented below share a single source sample, sequenced in a study of immune evolution from preneoplasia to lung adenocarcinoma. TCRdb's table, derived via immunoSEQ multiplex PCR, lists solely in-frame clones and lacks some. The top ten hold about 8.2% of the sample, which has fewer than 5,000 clones, 60% to 85% seen once. Input material: FFPE adjacent normal lung tissue. These receptors were taken from a donor older than 65 with lung adenocarcinoma.

This clone has a handful of counts. The chain carries TRBV7-9 and TRBJ1-1; a possible D gene is TRBD1 (5 bases). V lost 4 bases and J 6 bases, leaving 15 bases between the germline ends. CDR3 length: 14 residues. Germline V gene lookup returns CDR1 SEHNR and CDR2 FQNEAQ (reference sequence). The CDR3, as DNA: TGTGCCAGCAGCTGGACCCTCCGGGGACCTGAAGCTTTCTTT. This codes for CASSWTLRGPEAFF.

This clone was recorded only once. The same CDR3 can be traced to other DNA sequences in this sample. The V call is TRBV6-6, the J call TRBJ1-1; a weak D match, TRBD1 (6 bases). Trimming stripped 2 bases from V and 10 bases from J, with 8 bases between. Germline V CDR1 and CDR2: MNHNY, SVGAGI (reference sequence). This CDR3 has 11 residues. The CDR3 loop is CASSYGGAAFF. In DNA, the CDR3 is TGTGCCAGCAGTTACGGGGGGGCAGCTTTCTTT.

V usage is TRBV11-3 and J usage is TRBJ2-2, with 8 bases that match TRBD1. Germline assignment: CDR1 SGHNT and CDR2 YENEEA. This CDR3 is 15 amino acids long. J was trimmed by 5 bases and V by 6 bases; bases with no gene match: 8. The CDR3, as DNA: TGTGCCAGCAGGGTCGGGACAGGTCTTACCGGGGAGCTGTTTTTT. Protein product: CASRVGTGLTGELFF. The full variable domain, its missing parts supplied by reference TRBV11-3 and TRBJ2-2, is EAGVVQSPRYKIIEKKQPVAFWCNPISGHNTLYWYLQNLGQGPELLIRYENEEAVDDSQLPKDRFSAERLKGVDSTLKIQPAELGDSAVYLCASRVGTGLTGELFFGEGSRLTVL.

The chain recombines TRBV27 with TRBJ2-1, with 7 bases aligning to TRBD1. The germline CDR1 and CDR2 sequences are MNHEY and SMNVEV (reference sequence). Germline trimming cut 7 bases from V and 4 bases from J; bases unmatched to any gene: 10. The CDR3 has 15 amino acids. CDR3 sequence reads: CASTISGTAYNEQFF. The DNA for the CDR3 is TGTGCCAGCACTATCTCCGGGACAGCATACAATGAGCAGTTCTTC.

V and J are TRBV18 and TRBJ1-1, with D possibly TRBD1 on 6 matching bases. V lost 4 bases and J 4 bases, leaving 13 bases between the germline ends. CDR1 and CDR2 (germline): KGHSH, LQKENI. The CDR3 extends over 14 amino acids. The CDR3 region is CASSRRTDFTEAFF. The CDR3 DNA reads as TGTGCCAGCTCACGACGGACAGACTTCACTGAAGCTTTCTTT.

This chain links TRBV18 with TRBJ1-3; perhaps TRBD1 as D (5 bases). From germline, CDR1 is KGHSH and CDR2 LQKENI. Trimming shortened V by 4 bases and J by 0 bases, and 10 bases separated the two germline ends. The CDR3 is made up of 15 amino acids. In DNA, the CDR3 is TGTGCCAGCTCACGCAGGGAACTCTCTGGAAACACCATATATTTT. It yields the protein CASSRRELSGNTIYF.

This chain uses TRBV4-1 with TRBJ1-4, with 12 nucleotides matching TRBD1. Germline assignment: CDR1 MGHRA and CDR2 YSYEKL. CDR3 size: 15 residues. V shed 4 bases, J shed 7 bases, and the junction held 4 bases outside the gene matches. In nucleotides, the CDR3 is TGCGCCAGCAGCCGAGGGACAGGGGGCTCTGAAAAACTGTTTTTT. It encodes CASSRGTGGSEKLFF.

The V call is TRBV6-5, the J call TRBJ2-1; D possibly corresponds to TRBD2 (6 bases). Trimming cost V 0 bases and J 10 bases, with 16 bases left between them. Germline V gives CDR1 MNHEY, CDR2 SVGAGI. The CDR3 runs to 15 residues. The CDR3 DNA reads as TGTGCCAGCAGTTACTCGGGCGGGAAGGGCTACGAGCAGTTCTTC. Translation gives CASSYSGGKGYEQFF.

CDR3 bases: TGTGCCAGCAGCTTGAGCGGGTTAAACACCGGGGAGCTGTTTTTT. Its translation is CASSLSGLNTGELFF. The rearrangement joins TRBV11-3 to TRBJ2-2, with D possibly TRBD2 on 6 matching bases. This CDR3 contains 15 residues. Germline V gives CDR1 SGHNT, CDR2 YENEEA. V was trimmed by 3 bases and J by 2 bases, leaving 10 bases between them.

This clone was detected only a few times. V gene TRBV7-2 combines with J gene TRBJ2-3; TRBD2 matches 12 bases. Germline V gene data show CDR1 as SGHTA and CDR2 as FQGNSA. Germline trimming cut 2 bases from V and 3 bases from J; bases unmatched to any gene: 6. The CDR3 loop spans 17 amino acids. The CDR3 is CASSLRWTSGNTDTQYF. CDR3 DNA sequence: TGTGCCAGCAGCTTAAGGTGGACTAGCGGGAATACAGATACGCAGTATTTT. Together with reference TRBV7-2 and TRBJ2-3, the CDR3 gives the full variable domain: GAGVSQSPSNKVTEKGKDVELRCDPISGHTALYWYRQSLGQGLEFLIYFQGNSAPDKSGLPSDRFSAERTGGSVSTLTIQRTQQEDSAVYLCASSLRWTSGNTDTQYFGPGTRLTVL.

The gene calls are TRBV7-2 and TRBJ2-7; D not certain. Trimming stripped 1 base from V and 4 bases from J, with 11 bases between. Germline V CDR1 and CDR2: SGHTA, FQGNSA. This CDR3 has 14 residues. The CDR3 region is CASSLGLNYYEQYF. The CDR3 DNA reads as TGTGCCAGCAGCTTAGGCTTGAACTATTACGAGCAGTACTTC.

This clone appeared a single time. V usage is TRBV7-2 and J usage is TRBJ2-3, with 10 bases aligning to TRBD1. The CDR3 has 16 residues. Germline trimming cut 3 bases from V and 3 bases from J; bases unmatched to any gene: 6. The germline V gene encodes CDR1 SGHTA and CDR2 FQGNSA. The CDR3 here is CASSLIRTGGTDTQYF. The DNA of the CDR3 is TGTGCCAGCAGCTTGATTCGGACAGGGGGGACAGATACGCAGTATTTT. Together with reference TRBV7-2 and TRBJ2-3, the CDR3 gives the full variable domain: GAGVSQSPSNKVTEKGKDVELRCDPISGHTALYWYRQSLGQGLEFLIYFQGNSAPDKSGLPSDRFSAERTGGSVSTLTIQRTQQEDSAVYLCASSLIRTGGTDTQYFGPGTRLTVL.

This clone has more than one count but fewer than ten. V gene TRBV30 combines with J gene TRBJ1-1, with 10 bases fitting TRBD1. V lost 3 bases, J lost 0 bases, and 1 base stayed unmatched. CDR1 and CDR2 from the germline V gene are GTSNPN and SVGIG (reference sequence). The CDR3 extends over 14 amino acids. The CDR3 bases are TGTGCCTGGAGGGGACAGGGGATGAACACTGAAGCTTTCTTT. Protein: CAWRGQGMNTEAFF. Filled out from reference TRBV30 and TRBJ1-1, the complete variable domain reads SQTIHQWPATLVQPVGSPLSLECTVEGTSNPNLYWYRQAAGRGLQLLFYSVGIGQISSEVPQNLSASRPQDRQFILSSKKLLLSDSGFYLCAWRGQGMNTEAFFGQGTRLTVV.

In this sample, this clone turned up a few times. The chain is built from TRBV4-2 and TRBJ1-1, with 9 bases that match TRBD1. CDR3 size: 15 residues. V was pared by 4 bases and J by 3 bases, with 6 bases of the junction left unmatched. The germline V gene encodes CDR1 LGHNA and CDR2 YNFKEQ. The CDR3 reads CASSPSQGADTEAFF. The DNA of the CDR3 is TGTGCCAGCAGCCCGTCACAGGGGGCAGACACTGAAGCTTTCTTT.

This clone has only one observation. The chain's CDR3 is CALSPEGGVQYF. The CDR3 DNA reads TGTGCCTTATCCCCCGAGGGGGGTGTCCAGTACTTC. V usage is TRBV30 and J usage is TRBJ2-5; D may match TRBD1 or TRBD2 (6 bases each). The germline gives CDR1 GTSNPN, CDR2 SVGIG (reference sequence). The V gene lost 7 bases and the J gene lost 10 bases, with 19 bases spanning the gap. The CDR3 covers 12 residues.

V is TRBV7-8 and J is TRBJ1-1; D call uncertain. Per the germline V gene, CDR1 is SGHVS and CDR2 is FQNEAQ. The CDR3 runs to 16 residues. Trimming removed 6 bases at V and 0 bases at J, with 17 bases between. The CDR3 nucleotides read TGTGCCAGCAGGTTTGAATTGGGCGCGGTGAACACTGAAGCTTTCTTT. Translation: CASRFELGAVNTEAFF. The full variable domain, rest sourced from reference TRBV7-8 and TRBJ1-1, is GAGVSQSPRYKVAKRGQDVALRCDPISGHVSLFWYQQALGQGPEFLTYFQNEAQLDKSGLPSDRFFAERPEGSVSTLKIQRTQQEDSAVYLCASRFELGAVNTEAFFGQGTRLTVV.

This rearrangement joins TRBV10-2 to TRBJ1-2; D gene unclear. This CDR3 spans 16 amino acids. From germline, CDR1 is WSHSY and CDR2 SAAADI. V lost 6 bases and J lost 1, with 18 bases in between. This chain's CDR3 is CASSARDPKSNYGYTF. CDR3 sequence (DNA): TGCGCCAGCAGCGCGCGGGATCCCAAAAGTAACTATGGCTACACCTTC.

The CDR3: CSVSRTGPNEQFF. CDR3 DNA sequence: TGCAGCGTTTCAAGGACAGGCCCAAATGAGCAGTTCTTC. This sequence joins TRBV29-1 and TRBJ2-1, with 7 bases fitting TRBD1. V was pared by 5 bases and J by 7 bases, with 8 bases of the junction left unmatched. Germline CDR1 and CDR2: SQVTM and ANQGSEA. This CDR3 region has 13 residues.

The rearrangement links TRBV5-4 to TRBJ2-6; 10 bases match TRBD1. With V trimmed by 0 bases and J by 8 bases, 8 bases remained unmatched. Germline V gene sequence: CDR1 SGHNT, CDR2 YYREEE (reference sequence). The CDR3 sequence is 17 residues long. CDR3 bases: TGTGCCAGCAGCTTGGCTGACAGGGGGCGTTTCACCAACGTCCTGACTTTC. Its translation is CASSLADRGRFTNVLTF.

The V call is TRBV27, the J call TRBJ2-7; D is possibly TRBD1 or TRBD2 (5 bases each). Trimming took 11 bases from V and 7 from J, leaving 21 bases between them. The germline gives CDR1 MNHEY, CDR2 SMNVEV (reference sequence). This CDR3 is 13 amino acids long. CDR3 loop: CASRPWGSGEQYF. The CDR3 DNA reads TGTGCCTCCAGACCCTGGGGGTCGGGAGAGCAGTACTTC.

This chain links TRBV6-1 with TRBJ2-7; TRBD1 matches at 10 bases. Trimming took 6 bases from V and 4 from J; bases not matched to a gene: 9. Germline V CDR1 and CDR2: MNHNS, SASEGT. The CDR3 totals 15 residues. The CDR3 region is CASRPAGQGKYEQYF. The DNA of the CDR3 is TGTGCCAGCAGGCCGGCGGGACAGGGGAAATACGAGCAGTACTTC.

The V gene is TRBV5-1, the J gene TRBJ2-1; 7 positions agree with TRBD2. V lost 1 base, J lost 4 bases, and 5 bases stayed unmatched. The CDR3 loop spans 15 amino acids. The V gene's germline CDR1 is SGHRS and CDR2 YFSETQ. CDR3 region: CASSLLASGYNEQFF. In DNA form, the CDR3 reads TGCGCCAGCAGCTTGTTGGCTAGCGGTTACAATGAGCAGTTCTTC.

This clone has just a few counts. The chain combines TRBV5-1 with TRBJ2-1; D is possibly TRBD1 (5 bases). This CDR3 comprises 14 residues. The germline CDR1 and CDR2 sequences are SGHRS and YFSETQ. V lost 5 bases and J 1 base, leaving 10 bases between the germline ends. In DNA form, the CDR3 reads TGCGCCAGCAGAGGGGCAGCGTCCTACAATGAGCAGTTCTTC. Translated: CASRGAASYNEQFF.

V usage is TRBV28 and J usage is TRBJ1-3; TRBD1 agrees at 8 bases. The CDR3 spans 14 residues. The junction had 3 bases not matched to a gene; V was cut back by 5 bases and J by 3 bases. The V gene's germline CDR1 is MDHEN and CDR2 SYDVKM. CDR3 nucleotides: TGTGCCAGCAGTATACAGGGGGTTGGAAACACCATATATTTT. This translates into CASSIQGVGNTIYF.

This rearrangement joins TRBV7-9 to TRBJ2-1; TRBD2 matches at 9 bases. The CDR3 contains 14 residues. V trimming: 3 bases; J trimming: 7 bases; junction bases outside the gene matches: 4. Germline V gene lookup returns CDR1 SEHNR and CDR2 FQNEAQ (reference sequence). CDR3 loop: CASSLTSGGNEQFF. The DNA of the CDR3 is TGTGCCAGCAGCTTGACTAGCGGCGGGAATGAGCAGTTCTTC.

This clone was recorded only once. The rearrangement links TRBV2 to TRBJ2-1; tentative D call: TRBD2 (5 bases). Germline-derived CDR1 and CDR2 are SNHLY and FYNNEI. V lost 11 bases to trimming and J lost 0 bases, with 11 bases between them. CDR3 length: 13 amino acids. CDR3 coding DNA: TGTGCCGGCCGGACTCTCTCCTACAATGAGCAGTTCTTC. Translation gives CAGRTLSYNEQFF.

This clone was picked up one time. The genes are TRBV5-1 and TRBJ2-2; TRBD1 aligns across 12 bases. Germline V gene lookup returns CDR1 SGHRS and CDR2 YFSETQ. This CDR3 spans 16 amino acids. V was pared by 3 bases and J by 5 bases, with 5 bases of the junction left unmatched. The CDR3 DNA is TGCGCCAGCAGCTCGGGACAGGGGGCGTTTACCGGGGAGCTGTTTTTT. It codes for CASSSGQGAFTGELFF.

The genes are TRBV7-2 and TRBJ2-5; the D gene is possibly TRBD2 (6 bases). The CDR3 loop spans 13 amino acids. Per the germline V gene, CDR1 is SGHTA and CDR2 is FQGNSA. V was trimmed by 8 bases and J by 3 bases, leaving 13 bases between them. The DNA of the CDR3 is TGTGCCAGCCGGGACTGGGGGGAAGAGACCCAGTACTTC. This encodes CASRDWGEETQYF.

The rearrangement uses TRBV18 and TRBJ1-2; 7 bases line up with TRBD1. This CDR3 is built from 13 residues. CDR1 KGHSH and CDR2 LQKENI come from the germline V gene. J lost 3 bases, V lost 4 bases, and 2 bases had no gene match. The CDR3 is CASSLDRDYGYTF. CDR3 nucleotides: TGTGCCAGCTCACTAGACAGGGACTATGGCTACACCTTC.

Only a few counts were recorded for this clone. The chain recombines TRBV7-9 with TRBJ1-1; D not certain. This CDR3 has 15 amino acids. V was trimmed by 4 bases and J by 1 base, leaving 13 bases between them. The germline gives CDR1 SEHNR, CDR2 FQNEAQ (reference sequence). The CDR3 loop is CASSSMEGQNTEAFF. CDR3 DNA: TGTGCCAGCAGCTCAATGGAGGGTCAGAACACTGAAGCTTTCTTT.